This entry describes one T cell receptor beta chain. Its matching antigen is unknown. Expressed TCRB transcripts were sequenced because the entire RNA isolate underwent reverse transcription. The protocol was immunoSEQ multiplex PCR, while the TCRdb copy is restricted to in-frame clones and leaves out a portion. The data hold roughly 400,000 clones, with approximately 13% observed a single time. Sorted CD4+ subsets: naive, central memory, regulatory, stem cell-like memory (CD45RO/CCR7/CD25/CD127/CD95/CD27 panel). Each sorted fraction was over 98% pure. Germline values: CDR1 SGDLS, CDR2 YYNGEE. Trimming pared 0 bases from V and 3 bases from J, leaving 7 bases between. The CDR3 sequence is 13 residues long. The sample belongs to a study of beta chain features in type 1 diabetes. As for the study in general: The samples had more than 95 million sorted cells examined in all.

General study points: All four CD4+ subsets from Type 1 diabetes patients carried moderately but significantly shorter TCRB CDR3s.

The sequenced sample was naive CD4+ T cells from blood. The chain uses TRBV9 and TRBJ2-7; D not resolved. The origin of this receptor is a man in his thirties or forties in good health. As DNA, the CDR3 is TGTGCCAGCAGCGTAGGCGGAGACTACGAGCAGTACTTC. It codes for CASSVGGDYEQYF.